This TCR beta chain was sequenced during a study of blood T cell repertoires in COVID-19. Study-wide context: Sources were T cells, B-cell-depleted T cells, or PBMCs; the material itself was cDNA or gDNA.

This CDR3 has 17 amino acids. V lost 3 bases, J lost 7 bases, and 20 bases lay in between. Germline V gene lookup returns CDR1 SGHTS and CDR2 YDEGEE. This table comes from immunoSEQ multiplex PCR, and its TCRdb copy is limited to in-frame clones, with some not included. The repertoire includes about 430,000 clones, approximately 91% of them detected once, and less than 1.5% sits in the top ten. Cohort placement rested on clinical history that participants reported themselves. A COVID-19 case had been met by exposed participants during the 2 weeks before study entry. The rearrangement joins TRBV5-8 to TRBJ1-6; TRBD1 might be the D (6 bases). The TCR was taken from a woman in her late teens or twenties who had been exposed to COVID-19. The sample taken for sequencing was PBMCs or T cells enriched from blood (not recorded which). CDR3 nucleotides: TGTGCCAGCAGCTCGCTAGCCCAGGGGTTTTGGAATTCACCCCTCCACTTT. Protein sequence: CASSSLAQGFWNSPLHF.